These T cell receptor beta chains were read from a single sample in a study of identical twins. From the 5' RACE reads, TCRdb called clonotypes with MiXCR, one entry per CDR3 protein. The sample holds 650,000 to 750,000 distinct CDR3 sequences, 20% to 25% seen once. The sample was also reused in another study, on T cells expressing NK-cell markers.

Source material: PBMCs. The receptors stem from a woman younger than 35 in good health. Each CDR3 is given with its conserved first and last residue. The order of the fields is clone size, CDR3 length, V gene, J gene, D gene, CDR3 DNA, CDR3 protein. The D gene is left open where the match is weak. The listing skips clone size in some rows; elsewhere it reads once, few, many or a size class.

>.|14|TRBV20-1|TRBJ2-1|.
TGCAGTGCTGGTACTGAGATCTCCTACAATGAGCAGTTCTTC
CSAGTEISYNEQFF
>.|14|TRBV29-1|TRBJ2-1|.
TGCAGCGCCGAAAGGGGGAAATCCTACAATGAGCAGTTCTTC
CSAERGKSYNEQFF
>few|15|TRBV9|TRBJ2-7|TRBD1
TGTGCCAGCAGCGAGACAGGGGAGGTCCGCTACGAGCAGTACTTC
CASSETGEVRYEQYF
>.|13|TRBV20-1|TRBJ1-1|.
TGCAGTGCTTACGGGGGGGCTAACACTGAAGCTTTCTTT
CSAYGGANTEAFF
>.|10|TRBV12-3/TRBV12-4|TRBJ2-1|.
TGTGCCAGCGCTACCGGTGAGCAGTTCTTC
CASATGEQFF
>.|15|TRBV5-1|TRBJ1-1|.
TGCGCCAGCAGCTCCCCGTCCGCAGCGAACACTGAAGCTTTCTTT
CASSSPSAANTEAFF
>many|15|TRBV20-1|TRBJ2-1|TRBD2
TGCAGTGCCGCTGAAGCGGGGGGACCCTACAATGAGCAGTTCTTC
CSAAEAGGPYNEQFF
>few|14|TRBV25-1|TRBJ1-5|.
TGTGCCAGCAGTGAATATGGTATTGATCAGCCCCAGCATTTT
CASSEYGIDQPQHF
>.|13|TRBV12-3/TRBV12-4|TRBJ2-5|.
TGTGCCAGCAGTTTAACAGGGATAGAGACCCAGTACTTC
CASSLTGIETQYF
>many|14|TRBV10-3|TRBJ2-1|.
TGTGCCATCAGTGGGACCGAACCGTTTAATGAGCAGTTCTTC
CAISGTEPFNEQFF
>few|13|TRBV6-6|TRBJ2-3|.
TGTGCCAGCACCCCGGCGGCCACAGATACGCAGTATTTT
CASTPAATDTQYF
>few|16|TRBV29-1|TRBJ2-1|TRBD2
TGCAGCGTTTCAGGGGCGGGGGGCCTTGCCTACAATGAGCAGTTCTTC
CSVSGAGGLAYNEQFF
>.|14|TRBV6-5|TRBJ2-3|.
TGTGCCAGCAGTTACGGGGGCATCGCAGATACGCAGTATTTT
CASSYGGIADTQYF
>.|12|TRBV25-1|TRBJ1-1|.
TGTGCCAGCAGTGCGGGGGTCGGTGAAGCTTTCTTT
CASSAGVGEAFF
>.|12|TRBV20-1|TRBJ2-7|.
TGCAGTGCTAGATCCTACGCGGGCGAGCAGTACTTC
CSARSYAGEQYF
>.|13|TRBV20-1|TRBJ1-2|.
TGCAGTGCTAGAGGAGGGGTCGGCTATGGCTACACCTTC
CSARGGVGYGYTF
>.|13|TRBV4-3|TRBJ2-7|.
TGCGCCAGCAGCCAAGGATCCTTCTACGAGCAGTACTTC
CASSQGSFYEQYF
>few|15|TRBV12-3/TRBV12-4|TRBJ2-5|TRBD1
TGTGCCAGCAGTTTAGCCGGGACAGGGAGAGAGACCCAGTACTTC
CASSLAGTGRETQYF
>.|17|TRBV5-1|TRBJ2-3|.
TGCGCCAGCAGCTTAAAGCTTTGGGACGCATTCACAGATACGCAGTATTTT
CASSLKLWDAFTDTQYF
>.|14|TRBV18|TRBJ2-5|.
TGTGCCAGCTCACCTGAGCGAAATGGGGGAACCCAGTACTTC
CASSPERNGGTQYF
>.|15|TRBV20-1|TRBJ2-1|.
TGCAGTGCCTCACCCGGGCAGAGCTCCTACAATGAGCAGTTCTTC
CSASPGQSSYNEQFF
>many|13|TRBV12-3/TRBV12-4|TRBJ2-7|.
TGTGCCAGCACCCAGCCAAGCTCCTACGAGCAGTACTTC
CASTQPSSYEQYF
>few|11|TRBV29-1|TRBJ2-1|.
TGCAGCGTGGACGGCAGCGATGAGCAGTTCTTC
CSVDGSDEQFF
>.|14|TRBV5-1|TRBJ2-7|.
TGCGCCAGCAGCTCGCGCGGAGGGGGTTACGAGCAGTACTTC
CASSSRGGGYEQYF
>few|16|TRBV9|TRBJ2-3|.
TGTGCCAGCAGCGTAGGCGCATCCTACCTATCAGATACGCAGTATTTT
CASSVGASYLSDTQYF
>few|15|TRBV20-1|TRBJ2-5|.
TGCAGTGCTAGAGACCCCACCGGGACTCCGGTGGACCAGTACTTC
CSARDPTGTPVDQYF
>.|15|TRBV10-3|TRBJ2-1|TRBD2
TGTGCCATCAGTGAGCCCGGACTAGCGGGGGGGCCATGGTTCTTC
CAISEPGLAGGPWFF
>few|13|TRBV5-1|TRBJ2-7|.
TGCGCCAGCAGCTTGTCGACTTTAGCCGAGCAGTACTTC
CASSLSTLAEQYF
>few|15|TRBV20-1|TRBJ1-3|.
TGCAGTGCAGGAGGATCCGGGACAACTGGAAACACCATATATTTT
CSAGGSGTTGNTIYF
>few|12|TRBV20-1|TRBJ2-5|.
TGCAGTGCTCGGACAGTTGGAGAGACCCAGTACTTC
CSARTVGETQYF
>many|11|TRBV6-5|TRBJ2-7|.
TGTGCCACCGGGTCCTACTACGAGCAGTACTTC
CATGSYYEQYF
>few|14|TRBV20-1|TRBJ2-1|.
TGCAGTGCTATGAAAACAGGGTTCTACAATGAGCAGTTCTTC
CSAMKTGFYNEQFF
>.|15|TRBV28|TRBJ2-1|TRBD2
TGTGCCAGCAGTCGGGGCCGCCTCGGGGGGAATGAGCAGTTCTTC
CASSRGRLGGNEQFF